The source of this T cell receptor beta chain is a study of preoperative IRX-2 immunotherapy in early breast cancer. Clones were sequenced by immunoSEQ multiplex PCR, and TCRdb holds only the in-frame ones, with some missing. In the table there are around 88,000 clones, more than 80% of which are singletons. The treatment denotes: preoperative locoregional IRX-2 cytokine immunotherapy. Looked up from germline, CDR1 is SGHVS and CDR2 is FNYEAQ. The CDR3 is 14 amino acids. J was trimmed by 0 bases and V by 5 bases; bases with no gene match: 3. The sequences come from tumor tissue, collected after IRX-2 immunotherapy. This receptor was taken from a human donor with breast cancer. The chain carries TRBV7-6 and TRBJ1-2; TRBD1 aligns across 7 bases. The CDR3: CASSEGTANYGYTF. For the CDR3, the DNA is TGTGCCAGCAGCGAAGGGACAGCTAACTATGGCTACACCTTC.